These 23 T cell receptor beta chains originate from one sample sequenced in a study of spatial heterogeneity in lung cancer (dated 2019 in TCRdb). The library was prepared using 5' RACE. Sequencing relied on a NextSeq 500. TCRdb took the public reads, trimmed them with fastp at Q25, ran MiXCR for clone calling and kept in-frame beta chains. Every distinct CDR3 protein forms one entry, paired with its most common genes and DNA. The sample data list 90,000 to 95,000 distinct CDR3 sequences, and less than 15% of these were observed just once. The top ten hold over 40% of the sample. Sample time point, as interpreted from the label and publication: sample taken at primary tumor resection. Sequenced material: PBMCs, taken at surgery. These receptor sequences come from a male donor with early-stage non-small cell lung cancer.

This clonotype was recorded at least ten times. This rearrangement joins TRBV19 to TRBJ1-5; the D is unclear. V lost 2 bases to trimming and J lost 4 bases, with 6 bases between them. Germline-derived CDR1 and CDR2 are LNHDA and SQIVND (reference sequence). This CDR3 region has 13 residues. Here the CDR3 reads CASSIIGNQPQHF. The CDR3 coding sequence is TGTGCCAGTAGTATAATCGGGAATCAGCCCCAGCATTTT.

A remark on this clonotype: The final CDR3 position lacks the conserved phenylalanine or tryptophan, pointing to a likely read error. This chain uses TRBV7-9 with TRBJ2-7, with D possibly matching TRBD2 (6 bases). This CDR3 spans 13 amino acids. Trimming removed 5 bases from V and 5 bases from J, with 13 bases in between. Germline V gives CDR1 SEHNR, CDR2 FQNEAQ (reference sequence). The CDR3 loop is CASSMGRDHEQYL. The CDR3 bases are TGTGCCAGCAGCATGGGGCGGGACCACGAGCAGTACCTC.

The CDR3 sequence: CSAGRGASTDTQYF. CDR3 bases: TGCAGTGCGGGCCGAGGGGCGAGCACAGATACGCAGTATTTT. The V gene is TRBV20-1, the J gene TRBJ2-3, with D perhaps assigned TRBD1 or TRBD2 (5 bases each). The CDR3 runs 14 residues. Trimming shortened V by 6 bases and J by 0 bases, and 13 bases separated the two germline ends. Germline assignment: CDR1 DFQATT and CDR2 SNEGSKA (reference sequence).

This chain uses TRBV4-3 with TRBJ1-1; 7 nucleotides align to TRBD1. CDR1 and CDR2 (germline): LGHNA, YSLEER. V dropped 0 bases and J dropped 7; count of bases not matched to a gene: 11. The length of the CDR3 is 16 residues. Here the CDR3 reads CASSQESRQGVGEAFF. DNA of the CDR3: TGCGCCAGCAGCCAAGAATCACGGCAGGGGGTTGGTGAAGCTTTCTTT.

The table lists this clonotype with many counts. CDR3 coding DNA: TGTGCCAGCAGCTTAGTTTTCAGGGGCTACGAGCAGTACTTC. Its translation is CASSLVFRGYEQYF. This chain links TRBV7-2 with TRBJ2-7; D possibly corresponds to TRBD1 (6 bases). V shed 1 base and J shed 3 bases, with 10 bases lying between them. Germline loops: CDR1 SGHTA, CDR2 FQGNSA. The CDR3 is made up of 14 amino acids.

The chain couples TRBV5-1 to TRBJ2-1, with 10 bases identical to TRBD2. The CDR3 spans 15 residues. Germline V gene sequence: CDR1 SGHRS, CDR2 YFSETQ. V trimming: 4 bases; J trimming: 4 bases; junction bases outside the gene matches: 5. The CDR3 nucleotides are TGCGCCAGCAGCCCTACTAGCGGGACTTACAATGAGCAGTTCTTC. Translation: CASSPTSGTYNEQFF.

This sequence joins TRBV7-2 and TRBJ2-2, with 7 bases lining up with TRBD2. Per the germline V gene, CDR1 is SGHTA and CDR2 is FQGNSA. V was clipped by 6 bases and J by 7 bases; unmatched bases: 5. The CDR3 totals 13 residues. DNA of the CDR3: TGTGCCAGCAGACTCGCTAGCGGCGGGGAGCTGTTTTTT. This gives the protein CASRLASGGELFF.

CDR3 residues: CASSPRTEKLFF. The CDR3, as DNA: TGTGCCAGCAGTCCCCGCACTGAAAAACTGTTTTTT. This chain connects TRBV12-3 or TRBV12-4 to TRBJ1-4; D not resolved. Trimming removed 5 bases from V and 7 bases from J, with 8 bases in between. This CDR3 is 12 amino acids long.

CDR3 loop: CASSPGNQPQHF. DNA of the CDR3: TGTGCCAGCAGTCCAGGAAATCAGCCCCAGCATTTT. This chain links TRBV11-3 with TRBJ1-5; D is ambiguous. The germline V and J ends were trimmed by 6 bases and 4 bases, with 7 bases remaining between them. Germline V gene sequence: CDR1 SGHNT, CDR2 YENEEA. CDR3 length: 12 amino acids. The full variable domain, in which reference TRBV11-3 and TRBJ1-5 provide the parts outside the CDR3, is EAGVVQSPRYKIIEKKQPVAFWCNPISGHNTLYWYLQNLGQGPELLIRYENEEAVDDSQLPKDRFSAERLKGVDSTLKIQPAELGDSAVYLCASSPGNQPQHFGDGTRLSIL.

This clonotype came up many times. V gene TRBV20-1 combines with J gene TRBJ2-3; tentatively, D is TRBD1 or TRBD2 (7 bases each). V lost 6 bases to trimming and J lost 2 bases, with 21 bases between them. Germline lookup yields CDR1 DFQATT and CDR2 SNEGSKA (reference sequence). This CDR3 comprises 16 residues. The chain's CDR3 is CSAPRGGQRPTDTQYF. The DNA of the CDR3 is TGCAGTGCCCCAAGGGGGGGACAGCGGCCCACAGATACGCAGTATTTT.

The sample holds a few counts of this clonotype. The rearrangement links TRBV19 to TRBJ2-1; 8 nucleotides match TRBD1. Unmatched junction bases numbered 2, after V lost 2 bases and J lost 2 bases. The CDR3 is 15 amino acids. Germline V CDR1 and CDR2: LNHDA, SQIVND (reference sequence). The CDR3 here is CASSIQGAAYNEQFF. CDR3 DNA: TGTGCCAGTAGTATACAGGGGGCGGCCTACAATGAGCAGTTCTTC.

This clonotype was recorded at least ten times. The V call is TRBV4-3, the J call TRBJ2-3; D not certain. This CDR3 contains 13 residues. Germline lookup yields CDR1 LGHNA and CDR2 YSLEER. V dropped 1 base and J dropped 2 bases, with 4 bases sitting between them. The CDR3 DNA sequence: TGCGCCAGCAGCCAAGGTCCCACAGATACGCAGTATTTT. It is translated as CASSQGPTDTQYF.

This clonotype has more than one count but fewer than ten. The chain carries TRBV6-5 and TRBJ2-7; D might be TRBD1 or TRBD2, each matching 7 bases. With 0 bases removed from V and 4 bases from J, the gap between germline ends came to 16 bases. This CDR3 has 16 amino acids. Germline V lookup: CDR1 MNHEY, CDR2 SVGAGI. The CDR3 region is CASSYSPGRGRYEQYF. CDR3 in DNA: TGTGCCAGCAGTTACTCCCCGGGGAGGGGGCGTTACGAGCAGTACTTC.

This clonotype came up many times. This chain joins TRBV6-1 and TRBJ2-2; D possibly corresponds to TRBD1 (6 bases). V lost 4 bases and J 6 bases, leaving 15 bases between the germline ends. This CDR3 is 15 amino acids long. CDR1 and CDR2 from the germline V gene are MNHNS and SASEGT. Here the CDR3 reads CASSGGSGDPGELFF. The CDR3 DNA sequence: TGTGCCAGCAGTGGGGGGTCAGGGGACCCCGGGGAGCTGTTTTTT.

The table lists this clonotype with many counts. This chain connects TRBV4-2 to TRBJ2-7; 10 bases are shared with TRBD1. Germline CDR1 and CDR2: LGHNA and YNFKEQ. With 3 bases clipped from V and 3 bases from J, the junction kept 8 bases outside the gene matches. CDR3 size: 16 residues. The CDR3 nucleotides are TGTGCCAGCAGCCAGGGCCTAGGACAGGGGGGCTACGAGCAGTACTTC. This sequence encodes CASSQGLGQGGYEQYF.

This clonotype was seen a single time. This chain links TRBV30 with TRBJ1-4, with unresolved D. The CDR3 is 12 residues long. The V gene's germline CDR1 is GTSNPN and CDR2 SVGIG (reference sequence). Trimming removed 2 bases at V and 8 bases at J, with 9 bases between. CDR3 coding DNA: TGTGCCTGGAGTCTTGTGGGGGAAAAACTGTTTTTT. This codes for CAWSLVGEKLFF.

This clonotype was picked up a small number of times. The rearrangement joins TRBV6-2 or TRBV6-3 to TRBJ2-5; 12 bases align to TRBD2. Germline V gene lookup returns CDR1 MNHEY and CDR2 SVGEGT. Losses at the gene ends were 6 bases for V and 2 bases for J; bases not matched to a gene: 7. CDR3 length equals 16 residues. DNA of the CDR3: TGTGCCAGCAGCCCCGGACTAGCGGGGCGACAAGAGACCCAGTACTTC. Its translation is CASSPGLAGRQETQYF.

This clonotype was recorded many times. The chain uses TRBV6-5 and TRBJ1-1; unclear D gene. Trimming took off 0 bases at V and 1 base at J, with 9 bases between the two ends. CDR1 and CDR2 (germline): MNHEY, SVGAGI. The CDR3 length is 15 residues. The CDR3 region is CASSYSSWGNTEAFF. The CDR3 nucleotides are TGTGCCAGCAGTTACTCGAGTTGGGGGAACACTGAAGCTTTCTTT.

This clonotype was observed a handful of times. The gene calls are TRBV7-9 and TRBJ2-1; a possible D gene is TRBD1 (6 bases). The germline V and J ends were trimmed by 5 bases and 1 base, with 12 bases remaining between them. Germline CDR1 reads SEHNR; CDR2 reads FQNEAQ (reference sequence). The length of the CDR3 is 15 residues. The CDR3 here is CASSPQGMSYNEQFF. In DNA, the CDR3 is TGTGCCAGCAGCCCACAGGGTATGTCCTACAATGAGCAGTTCTTC.

The V call is TRBV11-1, the J call TRBJ2-5, with 8 bases identical to TRBD2. Germline assignment: CDR1 SGHAT and CDR2 FQDESV (reference sequence). This CDR3 contains 16 residues. J lost 0 bases, V lost 5 bases, and 8 bases had no gene match. CDR3 DNA sequence: TGTGCCAGCAGCCTTAGGACTAGCAGAAACCAAGAGACCCAGTACTTC. Translating gives CASSLRTSRNQETQYF.

This clonotype was counted a few times. The chain recombines TRBV7-9 with TRBJ2-2; TRBD2 agrees at 7 bases. After removal of 4 bases from V and 5 bases from J, the junction contained 10 bases not matched to a gene. This CDR3 is 16 amino acids long. Germline V lookup: CDR1 SEHNR, CDR2 FQNEAQ (reference sequence). The CDR3 is CASSSSQRGETGELFF. The CDR3 nucleotides read TGTGCCAGCAGCTCTTCGCAACGGGGGGAAACCGGGGAGCTGTTTTTT.

The V and J genes are TRBV5-1 and TRBJ2-2, with D unresolved. The germline V gene has CDR1 SGHRS and CDR2 YFSETQ. CDR3 length: 15 amino acids. Trimming took 0 bases from V and 1 from J, leaving 7 bases between them. The CDR3 region is CASSLDARNTGELFF. The CDR3 DNA follows: TGCGCCAGCAGCTTGGACGCCAGGAACACCGGGGAGCTGTTTTTT. The whole variable domain, remainder taken from reference TRBV5-1 and TRBJ2-2, is KAGVTQTPRYLIKTRGQQVTLSCSPISGHRSVSWYQQTPGQGLQFLFEYFSETQRNKGNFPGRFSGRQFSNSRSEMNVSTLELGDSALYLCASSLDARNTGELFFGEGSRLTVL.

This clonotype was counted between two and nine times. This chain joins TRBV3-1 and TRBJ2-5; D is possibly TRBD1 (6 bases). Germline loops: CDR1 LGHDT, CDR2 YNNKEL (reference sequence). The CDR3 contains 14 residues. Trimming removed 6 bases at V and 0 bases at J, with 11 bases between. In DNA form, the CDR3 reads TGTGCCAGCAGTCTCGGACAGAACCAAGAGACCCAGTACTTC. Its protein product is CASSLGQNQETQYF.